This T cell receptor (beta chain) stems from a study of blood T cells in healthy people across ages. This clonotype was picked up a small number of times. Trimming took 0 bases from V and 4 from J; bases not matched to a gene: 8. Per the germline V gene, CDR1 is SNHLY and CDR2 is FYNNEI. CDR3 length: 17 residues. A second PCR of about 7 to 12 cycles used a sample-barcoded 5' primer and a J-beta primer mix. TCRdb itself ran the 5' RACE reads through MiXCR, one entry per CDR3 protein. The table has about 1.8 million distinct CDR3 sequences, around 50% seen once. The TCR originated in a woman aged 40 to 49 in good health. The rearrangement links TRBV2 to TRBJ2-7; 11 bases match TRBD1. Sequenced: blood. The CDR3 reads CASSEAPPDRGPYEQYF. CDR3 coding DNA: TGTGCCAGCAGTGAAGCGCCCCCGGACAGGGGGCCTTACGAGCAGTACTTC.